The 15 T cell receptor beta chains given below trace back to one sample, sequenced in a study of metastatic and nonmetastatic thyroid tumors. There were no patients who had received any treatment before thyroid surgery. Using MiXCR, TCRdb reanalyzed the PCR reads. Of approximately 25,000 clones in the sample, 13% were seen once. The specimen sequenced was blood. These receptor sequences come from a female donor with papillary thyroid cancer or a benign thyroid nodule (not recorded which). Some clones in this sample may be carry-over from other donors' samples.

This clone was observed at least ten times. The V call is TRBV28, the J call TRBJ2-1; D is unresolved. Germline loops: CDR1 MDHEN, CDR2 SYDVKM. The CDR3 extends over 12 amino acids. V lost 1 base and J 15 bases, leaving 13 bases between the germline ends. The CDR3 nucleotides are TGTGCCAGCAGTTTATCCGGGCAGGATGGGTTCTTC. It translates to CASSLSGQDGFF.

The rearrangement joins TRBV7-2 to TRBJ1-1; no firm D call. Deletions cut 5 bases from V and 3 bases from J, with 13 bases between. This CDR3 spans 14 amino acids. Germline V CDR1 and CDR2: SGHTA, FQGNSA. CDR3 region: CASSIPGGHTEAFF. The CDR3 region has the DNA TGTGCCAGCAGCATTCCGGGAGGGCACACTGAAGCTTTCTTT.

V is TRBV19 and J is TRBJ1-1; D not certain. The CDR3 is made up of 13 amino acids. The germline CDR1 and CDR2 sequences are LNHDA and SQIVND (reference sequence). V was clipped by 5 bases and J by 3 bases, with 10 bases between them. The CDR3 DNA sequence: TGTGCCAGTAGTCCTACCGGGTACACTGAAGCTTTCTTT. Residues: CASSPTGYTEAFF.

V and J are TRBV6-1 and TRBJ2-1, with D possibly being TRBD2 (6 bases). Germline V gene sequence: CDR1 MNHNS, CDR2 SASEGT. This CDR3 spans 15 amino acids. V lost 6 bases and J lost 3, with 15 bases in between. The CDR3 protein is CASRPNSGLYNEQFF. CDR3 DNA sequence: TGTGCCAGCAGACCAAACTCGGGACTCTACAATGAGCAGTTCTTC.

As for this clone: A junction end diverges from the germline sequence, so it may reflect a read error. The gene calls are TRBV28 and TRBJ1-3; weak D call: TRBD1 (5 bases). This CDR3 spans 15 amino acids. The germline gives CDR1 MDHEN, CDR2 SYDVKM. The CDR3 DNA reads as TGTGTCAGCAGTTTACTGGGGACTTCAGGAAACACCATATATTTT. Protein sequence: CVSSLLGTSGNTIYF.

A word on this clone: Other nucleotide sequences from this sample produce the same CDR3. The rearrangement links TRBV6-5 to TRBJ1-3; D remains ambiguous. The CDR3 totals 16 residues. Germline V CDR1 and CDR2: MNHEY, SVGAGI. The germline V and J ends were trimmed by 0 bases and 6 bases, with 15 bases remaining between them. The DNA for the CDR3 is TGTGCCAGCAGTTACTCGGTGAATGGCTGGGAAAACACCATATATTTT. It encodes CASSYSVNGWENTIYF.

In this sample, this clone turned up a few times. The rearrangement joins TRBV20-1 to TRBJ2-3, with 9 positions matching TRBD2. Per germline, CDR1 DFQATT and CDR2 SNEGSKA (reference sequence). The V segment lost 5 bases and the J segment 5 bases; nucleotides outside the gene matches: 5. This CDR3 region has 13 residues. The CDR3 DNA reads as TGCAGTGCTCTGGGACTAGCAATAGATACGCAGTATTTT. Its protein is CSALGLAIDTQYF.

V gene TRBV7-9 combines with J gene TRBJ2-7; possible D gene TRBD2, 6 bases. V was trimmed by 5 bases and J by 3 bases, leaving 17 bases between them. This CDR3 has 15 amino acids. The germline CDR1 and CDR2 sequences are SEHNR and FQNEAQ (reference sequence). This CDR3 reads CASSRLGAGNYEQYF. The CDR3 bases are TGTGCCAGCAGCCGCCTTGGGGCGGGGAACTACGAGCAGTACTTC.

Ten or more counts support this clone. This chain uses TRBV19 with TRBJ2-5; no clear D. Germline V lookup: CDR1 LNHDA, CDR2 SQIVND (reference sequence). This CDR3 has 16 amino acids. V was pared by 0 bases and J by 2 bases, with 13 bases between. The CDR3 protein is CASSIDRGRAQETQYF. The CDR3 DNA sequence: TGTGCCAGTAGTATAGATCGTGGTAGGGCACAAGAGACCCAGTACTTC.

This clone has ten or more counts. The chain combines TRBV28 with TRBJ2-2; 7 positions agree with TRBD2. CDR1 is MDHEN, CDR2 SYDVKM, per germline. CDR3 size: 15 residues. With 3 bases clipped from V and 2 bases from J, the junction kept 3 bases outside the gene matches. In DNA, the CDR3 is TGTGCCAGCAGTTTTGGCGGGAGTAACACCGGGGAGCTGTTTTTT. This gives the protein CASSFGGSNTGELFF.

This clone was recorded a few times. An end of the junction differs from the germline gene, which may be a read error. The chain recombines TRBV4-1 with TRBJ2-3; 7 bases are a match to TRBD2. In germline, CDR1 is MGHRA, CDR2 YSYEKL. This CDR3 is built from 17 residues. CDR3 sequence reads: CASRQETASGNTDTQYF. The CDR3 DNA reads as TGCGCCAGCAGACAAGAAACGGCAAGCGGGAACACAGATACGCAGTATTTT.

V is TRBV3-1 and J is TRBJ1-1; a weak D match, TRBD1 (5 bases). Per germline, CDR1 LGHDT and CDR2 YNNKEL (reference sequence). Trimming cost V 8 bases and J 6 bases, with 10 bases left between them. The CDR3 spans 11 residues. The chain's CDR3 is CASRGVSEAFF. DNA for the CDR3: TGTGCCAGCCGGGGGGTCTCTGAAGCTTTCTTT. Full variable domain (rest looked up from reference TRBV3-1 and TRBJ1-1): DTAVSQTPKYLVTQMGNDKSIKCEQNLGHDTMYWYKQDSKKFLKIMFSYNNKELIINETVPNRFSPKSPDKAHLNLHINSLELGDSAVYFCASRGVSEAFFGQGTRLTVV.

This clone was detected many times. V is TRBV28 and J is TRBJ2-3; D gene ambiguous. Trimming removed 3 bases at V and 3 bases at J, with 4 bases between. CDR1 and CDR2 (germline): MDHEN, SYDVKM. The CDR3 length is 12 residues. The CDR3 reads CASSFWTDTQYF. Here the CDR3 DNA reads TGTGCCAGCAGTTTCTGGACAGATACGCAGTATTTT.

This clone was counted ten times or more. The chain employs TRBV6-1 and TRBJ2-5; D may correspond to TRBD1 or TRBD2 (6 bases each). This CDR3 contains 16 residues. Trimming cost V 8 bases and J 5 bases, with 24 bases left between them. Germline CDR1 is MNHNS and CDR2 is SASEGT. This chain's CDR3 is CASRRGKMGGWETQYF. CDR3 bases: TGTGCCAGCCGCAGGGGCAAAATGGGGGGTTGGGAGACCCAGTACTTC.

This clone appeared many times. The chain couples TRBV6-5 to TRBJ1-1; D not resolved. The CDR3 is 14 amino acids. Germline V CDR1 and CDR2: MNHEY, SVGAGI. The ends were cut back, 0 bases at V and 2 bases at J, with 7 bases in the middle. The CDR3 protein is CASSYSADNTEAFF. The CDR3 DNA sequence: TGTGCCAGCAGTTACTCGGCAGACAACACTGAAGCTTTCTTT.